This entry lists 11 T cell receptor beta chains sequenced from one sample in a study of cytomegalovirus exposure and HLA in healthy donors. The PCR employed 60 Vbeta primers together with 13 Jbeta primers. Here immunoSEQ multiplex PCR was the method, and the copy in TCRdb shows in-frame clones only, minus some. The profile shows some 160,000 clones, approximately 80% of them singletons. Sequenced material: PBMCs. Receptors originate from a man between 45 and 60 years old in good health and CMV-seropositive.

This clone appeared a few times. The chain links TRBV7-9 to TRBJ2-7; a possible D gene is TRBD1 (5 bases). Trimming shortened V by 7 bases and J by 5 bases, and 15 bases separated the two germline ends. The CDR3 has 13 amino acids. Germline CDR1 SEHNR, CDR2 FQNEAQ (reference sequence). The CDR3 loop reads CASNKDRLDEQYF. The CDR3 DNA is TGTGCCAGCAACAAAGACAGATTAGACGAGCAGTACTTC.

This clone was observed once. The chain carries TRBV5-4 and TRBJ2-5, with 16 bases that match TRBD2. Germline lookup yields CDR1 SGHNT and CDR2 YYREEE (reference sequence). J lost 4 bases, V lost 5 bases, and 8 bases had no gene match. CDR3 length: 17 residues. Written as DNA, the CDR3 is TGTGCCAGCAGTCCCGGGACTAGCGGGGGGGCCGCAGAGACCCAGTACTTC. Amino acid sequence: CASSPGTSGGAAETQYF. Full variable domain (missing parts from reference TRBV5-4 and TRBJ2-5): ETGVTQSPTHLIKTRGQQVTLRCSSQSGHNTVSWYQQALGQGPQFIFQYYREEENGRGNFPPRFSGLQFPNYSSELNVNALELDDSALYLCASSPGTSGGAAETQYFGPGTRLLVL.

The V and J genes are TRBV5-6 and TRBJ2-3; TRBD2 might be the D (5 bases). Germline CDR1 and CDR2: SGHDT and YYEEEE. The CDR3 is 15 amino acids. The V gene lost 4 bases and the J gene lost 7 bases, with 19 bases spanning the gap. Here the CDR3 DNA reads TGTGCCAGCAGCCTGGGAGACCTCCACAGAAATACGCAGTATTTT. Amino acids: CASSLGDLHRNTQYF. Looking up the rest from reference TRBV5-6 and TRBJ2-3 gives the full variable domain: DAGVTQSPTHLIKTRGQQVTLRCSPKSGHDTVSWYQQALGQGPQFIFQYYEEEERQRGNFPDRFSGHQFPNYSSELNVNALLLGDSALYLCASSLGDLHRNTQYFGPGTRLTVL.

This chain uses TRBV4-1 with TRBJ1-6; 9 nucleotides match TRBD1. Germline V gene sequence: CDR1 MGHRA, CDR2 YSYEKL. The CDR3 consists of 14 residues. V trimming: 8 bases; J trimming: 10 bases; junction bases outside the gene matches: 9. The CDR3 nucleotides read TGCGCCAGCCGGGACAGGGCTACAGGCTCACCCCTCCACTTT. Residues: CASRDRATGSPLHF.

This clone was seen a few times. V is TRBV28 and J is TRBJ2-5; D gene ambiguous. This CDR3 has 11 amino acids. The V gene lost 6 bases and the J gene lost 6 bases, with 8 bases spanning the gap. CDR1 is MDHEN, CDR2 SYDVKM, per germline. The DNA for the CDR3 is TGTGCCAGCAGCTATAGCCAGACCCAGTACTTC. The encoded protein is CASSYSQTQYF.

V gene TRBV7-2 combines with J gene TRBJ1-2; D call uncertain. The ends were cut back, 5 bases at V and 4 bases at J, with 11 bases in the middle. This CDR3 has 13 residues. Germline V gene sequence: CDR1 SGHTA, CDR2 FQGNSA. Here the CDR3 reads CASSPRIIYGYTF. The CDR3 DNA sequence: TGTGCCAGCAGCCCCAGGATTATCTATGGCTACACCTTC.

This clone was observed once. The rearrangement joins TRBV28 to TRBJ1-5, with D perhaps TRBD1 (5 bases). The CDR3 is 15 amino acids. The V end lost 4 bases, the J end lost 3 bases, and 13 bases lay between the germline ends. CDR1 and CDR2 (germline): MDHEN, SYDVKM. The CDR3 DNA sequence: TGTGCCAGCAGTTACCAGGGCGCCCCCAATCAGCCCCAGCATTTT. It specifies CASSYQGAPNQPQHF.

This rearrangement joins TRBV2 to TRBJ2-5, with 11 nucleotides matching TRBD2. Unmatched junction bases numbered 13, after V lost 6 bases and J lost 1 base. Germline V gene lookup returns CDR1 SNHLY and CDR2 FYNNEI. This CDR3 spans 18 amino acids. In DNA form, the CDR3 reads TGTGCCAGCAGCCGAGGCGCTACTAGCGGGGGAGTCCAAGAGACCCAGTACTTC. Encoded protein: CASSRGATSGGVQETQYF.

The genes are TRBV7-6 and TRBJ2-3; 10 positions match TRBD2. This CDR3 has 16 residues. CDR1 is SGHVS and CDR2 is FNYEAQ in the germline V gene. V trimming: 6 bases; J trimming: 1 base; junction bases outside the gene matches: 7. CDR3 sequence: CASSTLAGGRTDTQYF. In nucleotides, the CDR3 is TGTGCCAGCAGTACGTTAGCGGGGGGCCGCACAGATACGCAGTATTTT.

The V gene is TRBV7-9, the J gene TRBJ1-1, with a weak D call TRBD1 (5 bases). Germline values: CDR1 SEHNR, CDR2 FQNEAQ (reference sequence). The CDR3 sequence is 15 residues long. Between the trimmed V and J ends, which lost 5 bases and 2 bases, there was a span of 15 bases. The CDR3 DNA is TGTGCCAGCAGCCCGCGTGGGACTCCTAACACTGAAGCTTTCTTT. It codes for CASSPRGTPNTEAFF.

This sequence joins TRBV4-3 and TRBJ1-4; D may be TRBD1 (6 bases). The V gene lost 1 base and the J gene lost 4 bases, with 10 bases spanning the gap. Per germline, CDR1 LGHNA and CDR2 YSLEER. The CDR3 loop spans 15 amino acids. For the CDR3, the DNA is TGCGCCAGCAGCCAAGTTGACAGGATTAATGAAAAACTGTTTTTT. Amino acid sequence: CASSQVDRINEKLFF.